This T cell receptor (beta chain) is from a study of sequential checkpoint blockade in melanoma. In the study overall: Arm A got nivolumab then ipilimumab; arm B the reverse, 1:1. Each arm's sequence ended with maintenance nivolumab.

Treatment here: randomized to nivolumab then ipilimumab (arm A) or the reverse (arm B). Patients had received no earlier DNA-damaging chemotherapy. PBMC sorting kept live CD3+CD8+ cells without CD19 or CD56. V lost 3 bases, J lost 8 bases, and 9 bases stayed unmatched. Germline CDR1 MNHEY, CDR2 SMNVEV (reference sequence). The length of the CDR3 is 17 residues. Sequencing used immunoSEQ multiplex PCR; TCRdb keeps in-frame clones, though not all of them. The sample records fewer than 35,000 clones, 65% to 90% being singletons. This TCR was sampled from a human donor with melanoma. Specimen: CD8+ T cells sorted from blood (inferred from file names), collected from a patient given nivolumab and ipilimumab in sequence. J is TRBJ2-1 and V is TRBV27; the match to TRBD2 covers 14 bases. CDR3 region: CASSFGLAGGLFYEQFF. DNA for the CDR3: TGTGCCAGCAGTTTCGGACTAGCGGGAGGCCTGTTTTATGAGCAGTTCTTC.